This T cell receptor beta chain was sequenced for a study of T cell repertoires in cytomegalovirus infection (dated by TCRdb to about 2019). About the full investigation: Because public TCR beta signatures pointed to carriage of CMV infection together with the matching HLA type, the HLA type of each donor mattered for the analysis.

The sample was run on an Illumina HiSeq 1500. In TCRdb, the public reads were trimmed at Q25 with fastp and aligned with MiXCR, with productive beta chains retained. Each CDR3 protein appears once, grouped with its most common genes and DNA. The sample includes hundreds of thousands of distinct CDR3 sequences, with about a sixth observed a single time. The biggest ten clones account for around 12% of the sample. The investigation overall reported the following: In the ex vivo response, HLA-C-restricted CMV-specific TCR beta clonotypes were dominant, and in two of eight donors the single most frequent clonotype came from this HLA-C-restricted group. In both this cohort and an independent cohort of more than 350 donors, the cumulative frequency of public TCR beta family members distinguished carriers of CMV infection plus the relevant HLA type.

About this clonotype: Its specific antigen is unknown. Base qualities are not provided; no much larger clone lies one nucleotide away.

The receptor was isolated from a human donor in good health (CMV status not recorded). Some clones in this sample may be carry-over from other donors' samples. The sequenced sample consisted of PBMCs.

CDR3 reads: CAISGGNHNEQFF. The nucleotides are TGTGCCATCAGTGGAGGGAACCACAATGAGCAGTTCTTC. The rearrangement combines TRBV10-3 with TRBJ2-1, and the D gene may be TRBD2, 5 bases matching. V was cut back by 4 bases and J by 5 bases, leaving a gap of 9 bases between them. Looking up the germline V gene yields CDR1 ENHRY and CDR2 SYGVKD. From the cysteine up to the phenylalanine, the CDR3 has a length of 13 residues. The read is trimmed to its CDR3 DNA, 39 bases read in frame from base 1.